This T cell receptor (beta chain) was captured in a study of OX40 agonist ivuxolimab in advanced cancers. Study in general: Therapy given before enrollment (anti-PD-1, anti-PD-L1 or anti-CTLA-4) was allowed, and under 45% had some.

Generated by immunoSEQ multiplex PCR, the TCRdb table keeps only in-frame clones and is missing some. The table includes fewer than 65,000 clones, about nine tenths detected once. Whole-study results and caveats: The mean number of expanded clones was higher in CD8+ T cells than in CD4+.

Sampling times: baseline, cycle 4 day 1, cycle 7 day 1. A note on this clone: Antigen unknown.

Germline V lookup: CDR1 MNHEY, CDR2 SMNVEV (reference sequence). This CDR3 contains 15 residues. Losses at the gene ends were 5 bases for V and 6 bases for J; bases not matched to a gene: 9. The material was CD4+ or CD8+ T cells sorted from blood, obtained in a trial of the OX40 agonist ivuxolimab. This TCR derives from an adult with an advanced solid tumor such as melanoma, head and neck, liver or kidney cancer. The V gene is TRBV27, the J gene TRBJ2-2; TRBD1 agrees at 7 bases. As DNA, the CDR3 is TGTGCCAGCAGTCCGGGACAGCTCTGGGCCGGGGAGCTGTTTTTT. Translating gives CASSPGQLWAGELFF.